This T cell receptor (beta chain) stems from a study of shared clonotypes between healthy human individuals. In the study overall: Donors consisted of a couple of women and three men between 18 and 49. Overall study findings and caveats: Naive subsets usually exceeded memory subsets in estimated richness.

The method was immunoSEQ multiplex PCR; TCRdb's version includes in-frame clones alone and lacks a portion of them. The sample contains some 1.5 million clones, 98% of which appear only once. Germline V CDR1 and CDR2: ENHRY, SYGVKD. V lost 7 bases, J lost 6 bases, and 14 bases stayed unmatched. The CDR3 has 16 residues. Regarding this clone: Its target is unknown.

The receptor was derived from a young man in good health. V usage is TRBV10-3 and J usage is TRBJ2-5; 10 nucleotides line up with TRBD2. Sequenced input: naive CD4+ T cells sorted from blood. Specified subset: CD45RA+ positively selected. The CDR3: CAIMGTSAQGRKTQYF. The DNA for the CDR3 is TGTGCCATCATGGGGACTAGCGCCCAAGGGCGAAAGACCCAGTACTTC.